A single sample gave rise to the 30 T cell receptor beta chains below, sequenced in a study of blood T cell repertoires in COVID-19. TCRdb's table, derived via immunoSEQ multiplex PCR, lists solely in-frame clones and lacks some. The data hold 100,000 or so clones, with roughly 85% observed a single time. Material for sequencing was peripheral blood. The origin of the receptors is a woman older than 75 with acute or convalescent COVID-19.

This rearrangement joins TRBV5-4 to TRBJ1-6; D might be TRBD1 (6 bases). Germline V gives CDR1 SGHNT, CDR2 YYREEE (reference sequence). Deletions cut 3 bases from V and 8 bases from J, with 15 bases between. CDR3 size: 15 residues. The CDR3 region is CASSSDSQVDSPLHF. For the CDR3, the DNA is TGTGCCAGCAGCTCGGACAGCCAAGTAGATTCACCCCTCCACTTT.

This clone showed up just a few times. V is TRBV29-1 and J is TRBJ2-1; weak D call: TRBD2 (6 bases). Trimming stripped 7 bases from V and 7 bases from J, with 23 bases between. From germline, CDR1 is SQVTM and CDR2 ANQGSEA. The CDR3 is made up of 15 amino acids. The CDR3 nucleotides are TGCAGCGCCAGCCCTTCGGAGCTTGGGGGGAATGAGCAGTTCTTC. Protein product: CSASPSELGGNEQFF.

The V call is TRBV5-1, the J call TRBJ1-1; no clear D gene. Germline V CDR1 and CDR2: SGHRS, YFSETQ. CDR3 length: 13 amino acids. Trimming took 4 bases from V and 6 from J, leaving 13 bases between them. CDR3 in DNA: TGCGCCAGCAGCGCCGATAACTTCTCTGAAGCTTTCTTT. This encodes CASSADNFSEAFF.

The DNA for the CDR3 is TGTGCCATCAGTGAGACTAGCGCAAGGACGGGCACAGTTACAGATACGCAGTATTTT. It translates to CAISETSARTGTVTDTQYF. The rearrangement links TRBV10-3 to TRBJ2-3; TRBD2 matches at 7 bases. After removal of 2 bases from V and 3 bases from J, the junction contained 17 bases not matched to a gene. Germline lookup yields CDR1 ENHRY and CDR2 SYGVKD. CDR3 length: 19 residues.

This chain connects TRBV29-1 to TRBJ1-1, with D possibly being TRBD1 (5 bases). This CDR3 spans 13 amino acids. The V gene lost 6 bases and the J gene lost 2 bases, with 13 bases spanning the gap. CDR1 and CDR2 (germline): SQVTM, ANQGSEA. For the CDR3, the DNA is TGCAGCGTAACTGTCGGGGGTAACACTGAAGCTTTCTTT. Translating it yields CSVTVGGNTEAFF. Supplemented by reference TRBV29-1 and TRBJ1-1, the full variable domain reads SAVISQKPSRDICQRGTSLTIQCQVDSQVTMMFWYRQQPGQSLTLIATANQGSEATYESGFVIDKFPISRPNLTFSTLTVSNMSPEDSSIYLCSVTVGGNTEAFFGQGTRLTVV.

The chain links TRBV28 to TRBJ1-1, with TRBD1 matching 12 bases. This CDR3 has 15 amino acids. V trimming: 7 bases; J trimming: 11 bases; junction bases outside the gene matches: 14. Per germline, CDR1 MDHEN and CDR2 SYDVKM. CDR3: CASTIPGTGGVDAFF. CDR3 sequence (DNA): TGTGCCAGCACCATTCCGGGGACAGGGGGCGTGGATGCTTTCTTT.

The chain carries TRBV2 and TRBJ2-7, with D possibly matching TRBD1 (6 bases). V was cut by 7 bases and J by 3 bases, with 10 bases left in between. Germline V gene lookup returns CDR1 SNHLY and CDR2 FYNNEI. The CDR3 is 12 residues long. The CDR3: CASTRDNYEQYV. For the CDR3, the DNA is TGTGCCAGCACCCGGGACAACTACGAGCAGTACGTC.

The chain has TRBV6-2 or TRBV6-3 and TRBJ1-2; no clear D. Trimming left V 2 bases short and J 2 bases short, with 12 bases between. The CDR3 sequence is 15 residues long. Germline CDR1 MNHEY, CDR2 SVGEGT. CDR3 sequence: CASSYGYSRNYGYTF. The CDR3 DNA reads TGTGCCAGCAGTTACGGGTACAGCAGGAACTATGGCTACACCTTC.

The chain combines TRBV10-1 with TRBJ1-1; D unclear. Per the germline V gene, CDR1 is WNHNN and CDR2 is SYGVQD (reference sequence). The CDR3 runs to 13 residues. V lost 0 bases, J lost 4 bases, and 6 bases lay in between. CDR3 amino acids: CASSESSLTEAFF. The CDR3 DNA follows: TGCGCCAGCAGTGAGTCAAGCCTCACTGAAGCTTTCTTT.

The chain recombines TRBV2 with TRBJ2-7; TRBD2 aligns across 8 bases. Germline V gene lookup returns CDR1 SNHLY and CDR2 FYNNEI. Trimming cost V 8 bases and J 3 bases; bases outside gene matches: 12. The CDR3 is 15 amino acids. The CDR3 DNA sequence: TGTGCCAGCCAGGGGAGGAGCGGGAGAGGCTACGAGCAGTACTTC. This encodes CASQGRSGRGYEQYF. Full variable domain (rest looked up from reference TRBV2 and TRBJ2-7): EPEVTQTPSHQVTQMGQEVILRCVPISNHLYFYWYRQILGQKVEFLVSFYNNEISEKSEIFDDQFSVERPDGSNFTLKIRSTKLEDSAMYFCASQGRSGRGYEQYFGPGTRLTVT.

The V and J genes are TRBV11-2 and TRBJ2-1; D is unclear. The length of the CDR3 is 13 residues. Deletions cut 0 bases from V and 7 bases from J, with 7 bases between. The germline V gene encodes CDR1 SGHAT and CDR2 FQNNGV. This CDR3 reads CASSLDQINEQFF. The CDR3 nucleotides are TGTGCCAGCAGCTTAGATCAAATTAATGAGCAGTTCTTC.

The V call is TRBV2, the J call TRBJ1-1; 8 bases align to TRBD1. Trimming removed 4 bases from V and 4 bases from J; junction bases left unmatched: 5. The CDR3 covers 14 residues. Germline CDR1 reads SNHLY; CDR2 reads FYNNEI. CDR3 in DNA: TGTGCCAGCAGTGCCCTGACAGGGGCCACTGAAGCTTTCTTT. It specifies CASSALTGATEAFF.

V is TRBV27 and J is TRBJ2-7; 11 bases agree with TRBD2. The CDR3 sequence is 18 residues long. With V trimmed by 4 bases and J by 6 bases, 17 bases remained unmatched. Germline lookup yields CDR1 MNHEY and CDR2 SMNVEV (reference sequence). For the CDR3, the DNA is TGTGCCAGCAGTTCCCTCGCCCTTTTACTAGCGGGAGTTCGCGAGCAGTACTTC. It encodes CASSSLALLLAGVREQYF.

The rearrangement links TRBV28 to TRBJ1-3; unclear D gene. V was pared by 2 bases and J by 6 bases, with 17 bases between. The CDR3 extends over 16 amino acids. The germline CDR1 and CDR2 sequences are MDHEN and SYDVKM. The CDR3 coding sequence is TGTGCCAGCAGTTTACCCGGGTGGTCGGGAGCAAACACCATATATTTT. It encodes CASSLPGWSGANTIYF.

In this sample, this clone turned up once. The CDR3 DNA reads as TGTGCCACCAGCAGAGGTTCCCTACCTGGGGCCAACGTCCTGACTTTC. This gives the protein CATSRGSLPGANVLTF. This chain links TRBV15 with TRBJ2-6; D remains unclear. Trimming stripped 1 base from V and 2 bases from J, with 9 bases between. Germline lookup yields CDR1 LNHNV and CDR2 YYDKDF (reference sequence). The CDR3 is 16 amino acids.

The V gene is TRBV5-1, the J gene TRBJ2-7, with TRBD2 matching 7 bases. Looked up from germline, CDR1 is SGHRS and CDR2 is YFSETQ. The CDR3 is 14 amino acids. J gave up 5 bases and V 0 bases, and 5 bases lay outside the gene matches. The CDR3 DNA is TGCGCCAGCAGCTTGGGTGGCCGGGGGGACGAGCAGTACGTC. Translation: CASSLGGRGDEQYV.

The table lists this clone with a count of one. This chain joins TRBV5-4 and TRBJ1-2; tentative D call: TRBD1 (6 bases). V was trimmed by 4 bases and J by 6 bases, leaving 16 bases between them. Germline CDR1 is SGHNT and CDR2 is YYREEE (reference sequence). The CDR3 contains 14 residues. The CDR3 DNA is TGTGCCAGCAGCCGCGACACGGCAGGGGATGGCTACACCTTC. Translated, it gives CASSRDTAGDGYTF.

This rearrangement joins TRBV7-2 to TRBJ2-2; TRBD2 matches at 11 bases. After removal of 5 bases from V and 6 bases from J, the junction contained 5 bases not matched to a gene. The CDR3 runs 15 residues. CDR1 SGHTA and CDR2 FQGNSA come from the germline V gene. CDR3 region: CASSPTSGTAGELFF. The CDR3 DNA sequence: TGTGCCAGCAGCCCGACTAGCGGGACCGCCGGGGAGCTGTTTTTT.

The CDR3 loop reads CASSPQDRGTEAFF. The CDR3 nucleotides read TGTGCCAGCAGCCCGCAGGACAGGGGCACTGAAGCTTTCTTT. This chain uses TRBV5-6 with TRBJ1-1; 9 bases map to TRBD1. CDR1 is SGHDT and CDR2 is YYEEEE in the germline V gene. Unmatched junction bases numbered 5, after V lost 4 bases and J lost 4 bases. There are 14 residues in the CDR3. Full variable domain (missing parts from reference TRBV5-6 and TRBJ1-1): DAGVTQSPTHLIKTRGQQVTLRCSPKSGHDTVSWYQQALGQGPQFIFQYYEEEERQRGNFPDRFSGHQFPNYSSELNVNALLLGDSALYLCASSPQDRGTEAFFGQGTRLTVV.

This clone was observed a single time. The CDR3 DNA sequence: TGTGCCAGCAGTGAAATCGGATCAATAGGAGGGCAGGGGGCAGATGGCTACACCTTC. This gives the protein CASSEIGSIGGQGADGYTF. The chain combines TRBV28 with TRBJ1-2, with TRBD1 matching over 8 bases. The CDR3 is made up of 19 amino acids. CDR1 MDHEN and CDR2 SYDVKM come from the germline V gene. The V and J ends lost 5 bases and 6 bases, in that order; junction bases with no gene match: 23.

The chain employs TRBV4-2 and TRBJ1-5, with D perhaps TRBD1 (6 bases). The CDR3 has 15 amino acids. CDR1 LGHNA and CDR2 YNFKEQ come from the germline V gene. V lost 3 bases and J lost 7, with 16 bases in between. The CDR3 spells CASSQGGGGGQPQHF. The CDR3, as DNA: TGTGCCAGCAGCCAGGGGGGAGGGGGAGGACAGCCCCAGCATTTT.

This clone was picked up one time. The chain links TRBV5-6 to TRBJ2-5; TRBD2 is a possible D gene (6 bases). This CDR3 contains 16 residues. The V gene lost 5 bases and the J gene lost 4 bases, with 21 bases spanning the gap. In germline, CDR1 is SGHDT, CDR2 YYEEEE. The CDR3: CASSRTGSGGGETQYF. Here the CDR3 DNA reads TGTGCCAGCAGTCGAACGGGATCCGGGGGAGGAGAGACCCAGTACTTC.

The chain is built from TRBV9 and TRBJ2-1; D is perhaps TRBD2 (5 bases). V was cut by 1 base and J by 8 bases, with 13 bases left in between. Germline V gives CDR1 SGDLS, CDR2 YYNGEE. The CDR3 consists of 14 residues. CDR3 sequence reads: CASSVMGFSDEQFF. CDR3 bases: TGTGCCAGCAGCGTAATGGGGTTTAGCGATGAGCAGTTCTTC.

The chain employs TRBV10-2 and TRBJ2-7, with TRBD2 matching 10 bases. CDR1 and CDR2 from the germline V gene are WSHSY and SAAADI. The V segment lost 7 bases and the J segment 6 bases; nucleotides outside the gene matches: 6. The CDR3 length is 13 residues. CDR3 loop: CASTPSGSSEQYV. Written as DNA, the CDR3 is TGCGCCAGCACACCTAGCGGGAGCAGCGAGCAGTACGTC.

CDR3 nucleotides: TGCGCCAGCAGCCAAGATGTAACTAGCCCTACCGGGGAGCTGTTTTTT. Protein product: CASSQDVTSPTGELFF. The chain couples TRBV4-1 to TRBJ2-2; possibly TRBD2 for D (6 bases). This CDR3 is built from 16 residues. Germline CDR1 is MGHRA and CDR2 is YSYEKL. The V end lost 0 bases, the J end lost 5 bases, and 13 bases lay between the germline ends.

This sequence joins TRBV5-1 and TRBJ2-3; D not certain. The CDR3 has 15 residues. CDR1 and CDR2 from the germline V gene are SGHRS and YFSETQ. Deletions cut 4 bases from V and 0 bases from J, with 12 bases between. CDR3 sequence (DNA): TGCGCCAGCAGCGAGAACTTACCTAGCACAGATACGCAGTATTTT. Amino acids: CASSENLPSTDTQYF.

This clone occurred a few times. The J gene is TRBJ1-1, the V gene TRBV24-1; TRBD1 might be the D (5 bases). V was pared by 9 bases and J by 2 bases, with 6 bases between. Germline V CDR1 and CDR2: KGHDR, SFDVKD. The CDR3 is made up of 11 amino acids. The CDR3 sequence: CATQGNTEAFF. CDR3 sequence (DNA): TGTGCCACCCAGGGTAACACTGAAGCTTTCTTT.

The rearrangement links TRBV3-1 (or the pseudogene TRBV3-2) to TRBJ1-2, with no clear D. Germline V CDR1 and CDR2: LGHDT, YNNKEL (reference sequence). The ends were cut back, 4 bases at V and 4 bases at J, with 22 bases in the middle. The CDR3 loop spans 17 amino acids. The CDR3 protein is CASSLASLTGSPYGYTF. The CDR3 region has the DNA TGTGCCAGCAGCCTCGCCTCTTTGACGGGAAGCCCCTATGGCTACACCTTC.

The V gene is TRBV19, the J gene TRBJ1-5; 9 nucleotides match TRBD1. With V trimmed by 6 bases and J by 8 bases, 8 bases remained unmatched. The germline CDR1 and CDR2 sequences are LNHDA and SQIVND (reference sequence). The CDR3 length is 14 residues. CDR3 sequence (DNA): TGTGCCAGTAGCCGGGACAGGGCCATTGAGCCCCAGCATTTT. Translating it yields CASSRDRAIEPQHF.

This chain connects TRBV2 to TRBJ1-3; the D gene is possibly TRBD1 (5 bases). Looked up from germline, CDR1 is SNHLY and CDR2 is FYNNEI. The V end lost 7 bases, the J end lost 3 bases, and 10 bases lay between the germline ends. The CDR3 consists of 13 residues. DNA for the CDR3: TGTGCCAGCATTCAGGGTATTGGAAACACCATATATTTT. It translates to CASIQGIGNTIYF.